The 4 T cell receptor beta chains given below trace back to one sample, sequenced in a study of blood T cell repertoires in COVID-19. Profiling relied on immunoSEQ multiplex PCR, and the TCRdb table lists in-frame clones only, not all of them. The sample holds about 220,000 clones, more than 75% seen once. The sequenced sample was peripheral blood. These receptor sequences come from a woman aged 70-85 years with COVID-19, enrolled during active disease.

The CDR3 region has the DNA TGTGCCAGCAGCTCCCTCTTCCGTCGTGAGCAGTTCTTC. Translation gives CASSSLFRREQFF. This chain uses TRBV3-1 (or the pseudogene TRBV3-2) with TRBJ2-1; no firm D call. V was clipped by 5 bases and J by 9 bases, with 14 bases between them. The germline V gene encodes CDR1 LGHDT and CDR2 YNNKEL (reference sequence). CDR3 length equals 13 residues.

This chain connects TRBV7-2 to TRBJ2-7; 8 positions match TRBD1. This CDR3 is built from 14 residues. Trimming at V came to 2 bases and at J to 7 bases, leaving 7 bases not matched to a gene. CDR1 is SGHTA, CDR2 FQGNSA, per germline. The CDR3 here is CASSLRDRTAEQYF. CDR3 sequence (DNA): TGTGCCAGCAGCTTAAGGGACAGGACAGCAGAGCAGTACTTC.

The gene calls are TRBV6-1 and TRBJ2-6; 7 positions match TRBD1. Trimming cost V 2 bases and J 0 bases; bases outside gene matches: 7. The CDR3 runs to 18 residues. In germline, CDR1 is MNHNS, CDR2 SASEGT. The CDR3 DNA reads TGTGCCAGCAGTGAAAGAGGGGGCGCAGGCTCTGGGGCCAACGTCCTGACTTTC. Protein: CASSERGGAGSGANVLTF.

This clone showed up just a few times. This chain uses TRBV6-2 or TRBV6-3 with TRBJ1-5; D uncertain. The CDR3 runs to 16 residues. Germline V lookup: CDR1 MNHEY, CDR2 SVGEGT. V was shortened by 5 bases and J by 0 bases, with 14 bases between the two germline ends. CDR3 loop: CASSRLGLLSNQPQHF. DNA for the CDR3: TGTGCCAGCAGTCGCCTAGGACTCCTTAGCAATCAGCCCCAGCATTTT.